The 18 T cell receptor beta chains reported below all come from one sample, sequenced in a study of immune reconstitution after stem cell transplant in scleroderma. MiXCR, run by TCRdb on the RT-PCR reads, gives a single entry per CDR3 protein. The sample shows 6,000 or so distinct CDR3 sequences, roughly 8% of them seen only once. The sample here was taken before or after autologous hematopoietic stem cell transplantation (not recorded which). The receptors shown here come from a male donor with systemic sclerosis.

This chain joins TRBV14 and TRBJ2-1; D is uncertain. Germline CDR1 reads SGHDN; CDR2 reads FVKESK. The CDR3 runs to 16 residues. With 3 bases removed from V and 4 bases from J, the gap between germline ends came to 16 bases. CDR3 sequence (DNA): TGTGCCAGCAGCCAGTACTCGAACTTTCGGTACAATGAGCAGTTCTTC. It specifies CASSQYSNFRYNEQFF.

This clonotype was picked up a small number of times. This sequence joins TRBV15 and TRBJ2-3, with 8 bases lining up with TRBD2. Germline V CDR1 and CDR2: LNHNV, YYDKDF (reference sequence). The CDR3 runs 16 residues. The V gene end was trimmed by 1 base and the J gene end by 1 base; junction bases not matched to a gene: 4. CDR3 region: CATSRASGGRTDTQYF. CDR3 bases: TGTGCCACCAGCAGAGCCAGCGGGGGACGCACAGATACGCAGTATTTT.

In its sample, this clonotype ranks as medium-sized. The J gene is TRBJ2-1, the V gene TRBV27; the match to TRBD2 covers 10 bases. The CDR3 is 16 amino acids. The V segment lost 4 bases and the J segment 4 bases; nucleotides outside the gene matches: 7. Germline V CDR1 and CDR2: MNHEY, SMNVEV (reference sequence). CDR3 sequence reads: CASSSSSGSWYNEQFF. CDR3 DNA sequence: TGTGCCAGCAGTTCCTCTAGCGGGAGTTGGTACAATGAGCAGTTCTTC.

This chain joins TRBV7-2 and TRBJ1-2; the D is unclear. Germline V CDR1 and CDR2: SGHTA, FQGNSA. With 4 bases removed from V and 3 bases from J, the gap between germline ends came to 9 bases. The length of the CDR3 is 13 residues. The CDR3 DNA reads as TGTGCCAGCAGCTCCGACGGTTACTATGGCTACACCTTC. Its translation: CASSSDGYYGYTF.

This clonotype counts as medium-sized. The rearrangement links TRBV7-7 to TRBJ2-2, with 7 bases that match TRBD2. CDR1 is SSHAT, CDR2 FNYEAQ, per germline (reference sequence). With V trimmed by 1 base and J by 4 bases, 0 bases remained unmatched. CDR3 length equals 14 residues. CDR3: CASSLGGGTGELFF. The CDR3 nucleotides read TGTGCCAGCAGCTTAGGGGGGGGCACCGGGGAGCTGTTTTTT.

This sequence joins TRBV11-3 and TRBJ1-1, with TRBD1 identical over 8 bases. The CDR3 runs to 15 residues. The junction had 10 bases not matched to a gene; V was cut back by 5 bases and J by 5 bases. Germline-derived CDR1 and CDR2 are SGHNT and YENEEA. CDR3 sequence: CASSEGTGGETEAFF. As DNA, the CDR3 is TGTGCCAGCAGCGAGGGTACAGGGGGGGAGACTGAAGCTTTCTTT.

In DNA form, the CDR3 reads TGCAGTGCTGAAACAGGGGGCTCAACCTACGAGCAGTACTTC. The encoded protein is CSAETGGSTYEQYF. The rearrangement joins TRBV20-1 to TRBJ2-7; 9 nucleotides agree with TRBD1. From germline, CDR1 is DFQATT and CDR2 SNEGSKA (reference sequence). The V segment lost 5 bases and the J segment 2 bases; nucleotides outside the gene matches: 7. The CDR3 has 14 amino acids.

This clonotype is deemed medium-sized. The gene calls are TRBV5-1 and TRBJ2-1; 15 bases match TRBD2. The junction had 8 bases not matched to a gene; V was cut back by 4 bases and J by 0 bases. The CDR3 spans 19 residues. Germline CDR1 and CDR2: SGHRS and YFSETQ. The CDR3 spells CASSGVGTSGGYSYNEQFF. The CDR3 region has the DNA TGCGCCAGCAGCGGGGTCGGGACTAGCGGGGGGTACTCCTACAATGAGCAGTTCTTC.

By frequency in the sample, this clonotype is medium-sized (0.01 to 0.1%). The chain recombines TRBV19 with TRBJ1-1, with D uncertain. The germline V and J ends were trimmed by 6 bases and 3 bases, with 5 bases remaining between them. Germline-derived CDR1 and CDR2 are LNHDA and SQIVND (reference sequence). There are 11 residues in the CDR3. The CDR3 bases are TGTGCCAGTAGCCATTACACTGAAGCTTTCTTT. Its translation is CASSHYTEAFF.

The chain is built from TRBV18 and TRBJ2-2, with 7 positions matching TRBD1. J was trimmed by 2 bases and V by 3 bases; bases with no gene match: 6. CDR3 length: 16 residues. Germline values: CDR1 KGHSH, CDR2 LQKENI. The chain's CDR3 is CASSPMTGPNTGELFF. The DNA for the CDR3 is TGTGCCAGCTCACCTATGACAGGGCCCAACACCGGGGAGCTGTTTTTT.

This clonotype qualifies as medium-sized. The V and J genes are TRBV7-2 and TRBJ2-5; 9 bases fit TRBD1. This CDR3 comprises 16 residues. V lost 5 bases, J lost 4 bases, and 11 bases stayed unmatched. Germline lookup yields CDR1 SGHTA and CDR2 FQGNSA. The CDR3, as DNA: TGTGCCAGCAGCCGTTACCCGGGACAGGGCGGAGAGACCCAGTACTTC. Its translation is CASSRYPGQGGETQYF.

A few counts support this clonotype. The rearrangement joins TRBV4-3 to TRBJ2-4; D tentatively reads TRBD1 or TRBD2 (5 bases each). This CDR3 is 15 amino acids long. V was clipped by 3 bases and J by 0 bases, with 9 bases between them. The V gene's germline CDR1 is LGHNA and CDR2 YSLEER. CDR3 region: CASSQGVLAKNIQYF. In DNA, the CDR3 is TGCGCCAGCAGCCAGGGGGTGTTAGCCAAAAACATTCAGTACTTC.

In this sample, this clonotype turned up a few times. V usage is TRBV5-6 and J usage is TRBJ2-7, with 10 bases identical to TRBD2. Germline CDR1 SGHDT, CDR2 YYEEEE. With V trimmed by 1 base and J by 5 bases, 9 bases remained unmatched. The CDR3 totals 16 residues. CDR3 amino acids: CASSLMNSGRSHEQYF. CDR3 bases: TGTGCCAGCAGCTTGATGAATAGCGGGAGGTCTCACGAGCAGTACTTC.

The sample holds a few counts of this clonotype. The CDR3 protein is CASSLERPYSYEQYF. CDR3 nucleotides: TGTGCCAGCAGCTTGGAACGCCCCTACTCCTACGAGCAGTACTTC. The chain employs TRBV13 and TRBJ2-7; D is undetermined. This CDR3 is 15 amino acids long. The germline V gene encodes CDR1 PRHDT and CDR2 FYEKMQ (reference sequence). With 3 bases removed from V and 0 bases from J, the gap between germline ends came to 12 bases.

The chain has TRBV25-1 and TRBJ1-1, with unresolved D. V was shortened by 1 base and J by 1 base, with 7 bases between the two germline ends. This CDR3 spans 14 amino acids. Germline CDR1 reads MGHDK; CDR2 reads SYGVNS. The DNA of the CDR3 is TGTGCCAGCAGTGAATCGGCAGGGAACACTGAAGCTTTCTTT. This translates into CASSESAGNTEAFF.

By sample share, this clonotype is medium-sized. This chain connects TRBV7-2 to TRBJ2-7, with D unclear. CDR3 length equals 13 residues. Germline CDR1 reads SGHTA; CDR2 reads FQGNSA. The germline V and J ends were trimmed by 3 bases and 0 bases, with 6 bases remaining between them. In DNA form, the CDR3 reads TGTGCCAGCAGCTTTCAGAGCTCCTACGAGCAGTACTTC. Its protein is CASSFQSSYEQYF.

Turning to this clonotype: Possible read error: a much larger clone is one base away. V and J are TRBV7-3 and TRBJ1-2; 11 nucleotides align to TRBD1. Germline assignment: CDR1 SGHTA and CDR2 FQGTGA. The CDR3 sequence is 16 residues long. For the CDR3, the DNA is TGTGCCCGCAGCCACACCCGGGACAGGGGGAGGTATGGCTACACCTTC. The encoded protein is CARSHTRDRGRYGYTF.

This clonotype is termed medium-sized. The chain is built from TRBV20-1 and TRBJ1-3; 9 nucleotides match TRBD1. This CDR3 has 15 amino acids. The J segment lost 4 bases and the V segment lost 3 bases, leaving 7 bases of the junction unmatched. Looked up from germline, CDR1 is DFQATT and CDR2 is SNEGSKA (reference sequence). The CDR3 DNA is TGCAGTGCTAGCGGGACAGGGTCCCTCGGAAACACCATATATTTT. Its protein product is CSASGTGSLGNTIYF.